The 12 T cell receptor beta chains below were found in one sample sequenced in a study of cytomegalovirus exposure and HLA in healthy donors. Produced via immunoSEQ multiplex PCR; TCRdb's table is partial and in-frame only. The sample holds roughly 190,000 clones, roughly 82% seen once. The specimen sequenced was PBMCs. Receptor source: a woman aged 18-29 years in good health and CMV-seronegative.

The genes are TRBV29-1 and TRBJ2-1; D is perhaps TRBD1 (6 bases). Trimming stripped 4 bases from V and 6 bases from J, with 10 bases between. CDR1 and CDR2 (germline): SQVTM, ANQGSEA. The CDR3 contains 12 residues. CDR3 sequence reads: CSVAQQGNEQFF. The CDR3, as DNA: TGCAGCGTTGCGCAACAGGGCAATGAGCAGTTCTTC.

The CDR3 DNA sequence: TGCGCCAGCAGCCTCCGTCGACCGGGAGCGATATCCGCGAACACCGGGGAGCTGTTTTTT. It encodes CASSLRRPGAISANTGELFF. The rearrangement uses TRBV5-1 and TRBJ2-2, with TRBD2 as a possible D gene (6 bases). V lost 4 bases, J lost 0 bases, and 25 bases lay in between. Germline V gene sequence: CDR1 SGHRS, CDR2 YFSETQ. This CDR3 spans 20 amino acids.

This chain links TRBV29-1 with TRBJ2-1; D gene unclear. The CDR3 consists of 12 residues. The germline V gene has CDR1 SQVTM and CDR2 ANQGSEA. V gave up 4 bases and J gave up 8 bases, with 12 bases separating them. In DNA form, the CDR3 reads TGCAGCGTTGGAGTCCTGCGCTATGAGCAGTTCTTC. Its protein is CSVGVLRYEQFF.

The genes are TRBV11-2 and TRBJ1-2, with 8 bases identical to TRBD1. Germline CDR1 SGHAT, CDR2 FQNNGV. Germline trimming cut 1 base from V and 7 bases from J; bases unmatched to any gene: 5. The CDR3 is 14 amino acids. This chain's CDR3 is CASSLGATGVGYTF. CDR3 DNA sequence: TGTGCCAGCAGCTTAGGGGCGACAGGGGTTGGCTACACCTTC.

The J gene is TRBJ2-7, the V gene TRBV2, with 10 bases that match TRBD1. Germline trimming cut 8 bases from V and 1 base from J; bases unmatched to any gene: 5. The CDR3 is made up of 14 amino acids. Germline assignment: CDR1 SNHLY and CDR2 FYNNEI. The CDR3 loop reads CASRGDRGSYEQYF. The DNA for the CDR3 is TGTGCCAGCCGGGGGGACAGGGGATCCTACGAGCAGTACTTC.

The J gene is TRBJ2-7, the V gene TRBV7-6; a weak D match, TRBD2 (5 bases). The CDR3 is made up of 13 amino acids. Trimming took 6 bases from V and 0 from J, leaving 9 bases between them. CDR1 is SGHVS, CDR2 FNYEAQ, per germline. CDR3 sequence (DNA): TGTGCCAGCAGTACTAGACGCTCCTACGAGCAGTACTTC. Protein product: CASSTRRSYEQYF.

The CDR3 protein is CASSIGVFGASYEQYF. The DNA of the CDR3 is TGTGCCAGTAGTATAGGAGTTTTTGGGGCCTCCTACGAGCAGTACTTC. This chain connects TRBV19 to TRBJ2-7; possibly TRBD1 for D (5 bases). The CDR3 has 16 residues. V was clipped by 1 base and J by 0 bases, with 13 bases between them. Germline loops: CDR1 LNHDA, CDR2 SQIVND (reference sequence).

This clone came up once. The chain carries TRBV2 and TRBJ2-7, with TRBD2 matching over 10 bases. V lost 3 bases and J lost 1; bases outside the gene matches: 3. The length of the CDR3 is 15 residues. CDR1 is SNHLY and CDR2 is FYNNEI in the germline V gene. The DNA for the CDR3 is TGTGCCAGCAGTGAGTCAGCGGGAGGGTCCTACGAGCAGTACTTC. Its protein product is CASSESAGGSYEQYF.

The chain has TRBV9 and TRBJ1-2; D unresolved. From germline, CDR1 is SGDLS and CDR2 YYNGEE. The CDR3 has 13 residues. V was cut by 4 bases and J by 8 bases, with 15 bases left in between. CDR3 residues: CASSLDGFKGYTF. The CDR3 DNA follows: TGTGCCAGCAGCCTAGACGGTTTTAAGGGCTACACCTTC.

This clone has only a few counts. The rearrangement links TRBV5-1 to TRBJ2-7, with D unclear. Germline CDR1 is SGHRS and CDR2 is YFSETQ. The CDR3 spans 16 residues. The germline V and J ends were trimmed by 0 bases and 0 bases, with 13 bases remaining between them. The CDR3 DNA reads TGCGCCAGCAGCTTGGTGGCTAGTACTGGCTCCTACGAGCAGTACTTC. It codes for CASSLVASTGSYEQYF.

This chain uses TRBV2 with TRBJ1-4; D call uncertain. Germline V lookup: CDR1 SNHLY, CDR2 FYNNEI. The V end lost 4 bases, the J end lost 4 bases, and 10 bases lay between the germline ends. The CDR3 runs 14 residues. Written as DNA, the CDR3 is TGTGCCAGCAGTGTCCAACAGAATAATGAAAAACTGTTTTTT. It encodes CASSVQQNNEKLFF.

The V call is TRBV11-2, the J call TRBJ2-7, with TRBD2 matching 11 bases. Trimming removed 5 bases from V and 2 bases from J; junction bases left unmatched: 5. This CDR3 has 15 residues. Germline V lookup: CDR1 SGHAT, CDR2 FQNNGV. CDR3 sequence: CASSQDSGGAYEQYF. The CDR3 DNA reads as TGTGCCAGCAGCCAAGATAGCGGGGGGGCCTACGAGCAGTACTTC. The full variable domain, its missing parts supplied by reference TRBV11-2 and TRBJ2-7, is EAGVAQSPRYKIIEKRQSVAFWCNPISGHATLYWYQQILGQGPKLLIQFQNNGVVDDSQLPKDRFSAERLKGVDSTLKIQPAKLEDSAVYLCASSQDSGGAYEQYFGPGTRLTVT.